This T cell receptor (beta chain) was identified during a study of T cell responses to AZD1222 COVID-19 vaccine. Study-level background: Recipients boosted at about 4 weeks or about 12 weeks are pooled.

Of note for this clone: Its specificity is not known.

The V and J ends lost 4 bases and 5 bases, in that order; junction bases with no gene match: 5. CDR1 and CDR2 (germline): LGHDT, YNNKEL (reference sequence). The CDR3 extends over 14 amino acids. The table came from immunoSEQ multiplex PCR; TCRdb's copy has only in-frame clones and leaves some out. The sample lists around 130,000 clones, around 90% occurring once. Study findings and constraints: Repertoires were obtained only post-peak T cell response. Spike-specific TCR breadth and depth both grew after two AZD1222 doses.

The chain has TRBV3-1 (or the pseudogene TRBV3-2) and TRBJ2-3, with 8 bases aligning to TRBD2. The source was peripheral blood, collected on day 0 of AZD1222 vaccination. This receptor was obtained from an adult in good health. The CDR3 nucleotides are TGTGCCAGCAGCCTTAGCGGGGTCCAAGATACGCAGTATTTT. Amino acid sequence: CASSLSGVQDTQYF.